These T cell receptor beta chains were read from a single sample in a study of shared T cell receptors in the human thymus. Repertoires were generated with immunoSEQ multiplex PCR, while TCRdb's copy carries only in-frame clones and drops some. The data hold approximately 660,000 clones, with approximately 90% observed a single time. Another study also made use of these data, one on human thymus T cells.

The sequenced sample was thymocytes. All receptors come from a boy under two years old with a congenital heart defect. Both conserved end residues are part of each CDR3. Fields, in order: D gene, clone size, J gene, V gene, CDR3 protein, CDR3 DNA. A D gene is named only where the DNA matches it firmly. Rows may omit the clone size; those that give it use once, few, many or a size class.

TRBD1 | - | TRBJ2-7 | TRBV11-2 | CASSRDSYEQYF | TGTGCCAGCAGTCGGGACAGCTACGAGCAGTACTTC
TRBD1 | few | TRBJ2-2 | TRBV6-1 | CASSVRTGANTGELFF | TGTGCCAGCAGTGTTCGGACAGGGGCGAACACCGGGGAGCTGTTTTTT
- | - | TRBJ2-7 | TRBV28 | CASIRKPGLRSSYEQYF | TGTGCCAGCATCAGGAAGCCGGGACTTAGAAGCTCCTACGAGCAGTACTTC
- | - | TRBJ2-1 | TRBV6-5 | CASSSRPGSYNEQFF | TGTGCCAGCAGTTCCCGGCCGGGGTCGTACAATGAGCAGTTCTTC
- | - | TRBJ1-2 | TRBV18 | CASSPVPRPGQPNSNYGYTF | TGTGCCAGCTCACCAGTTCCACGCCCGGGACAACCTAATTCTAACTATGGCTACACCTTC
TRBD2 | - | TRBJ2-1 | TRBV28 | CASRLTSGSLSYNEQFF | TGTGCCAGCAGACTGACTAGCGGGAGCCTATCCTACAATGAGCAGTTCTTC
TRBD2 | - | TRBJ2-3 | TRBV28 | CASRAPSGSRTDTQYF | TGTGCCAGCAGAGCCCCTAGCGGGAGCCGCACAGATACGCAGTATTTT
TRBD2 | - | TRBJ2-3 | TRBV4-3 | CASSPVREVIDTQYF | TGCGCCAGCAGCCCAGTACGGGAGGTGATAGATACGCAGTATTTT
TRBD1 | - | TRBJ2-2 | TRBV4-3 | CAPLRDRENTGELFF | TGCGCCCCCCTCCGGGACAGGGAAAACACCGGGGAGCTGTTTTTT
- | - | TRBJ1-1 | TRBV6-5 | CASFLGGQNTEAFF | TGTGCCAGCTTCTTGGGGGGGCAGAACACTGAAGCTTTCTTT
- | - | TRBJ2-7 | TRBV4-3 | CASSQVPRLDRLSPYEQYF | TGCGCCAGCAGCCAAGTCCCCCGACTGGACAGACTATCCCCCTACGAGCAGTACTTC
TRBD2 | once | TRBJ2-3 | TRBV15 | CATSIRGGAAGLAGAPTDTQYF | TGTGCCACCAGCATAAGAGGTGGGGCAGCCGGACTAGCGGGAGCCCCCACAGATACGCAGTATTTT
TRBD2 | - | TRBJ2-7 | TRBV10-2 | CASSGGLAPYEQYF | TGCGCCAGCAGTGGGGGACTAGCGCCCTACGAGCAGTACTTC
- | - | TRBJ1-2 | TRBV28 | CASDGFRGRGNYGYTF | TGTGCCAGCGACGGATTCCGGGGGAGGGGAAACTATGGCTACACCTTC
TRBD2 | - | TRBJ2-5 | TRBV27 | CASSIARGGYQETQYF | TGTGCCAGCAGTATCGCTCGCGGGGGGTACCAAGAGACCCAGTACTTC
TRBD1 | - | TRBJ2-7 | TRBV5-6 | CASSCHRGHEQYF | TGTGCCAGCAGCTGCCACAGGGGGCACGAGCAGTACTTC
- | - | TRBJ2-1 | TRBV27 | CASRPRPTRLYNEQFF | TGTGCCAGCCGCCCCCGTCCGACTAGACTATACAATGAGCAGTTCTTC
- | - | TRBJ2-3 | TRBV25-1 | CASTQEGWDTQYF | TGTGCCAGCACTCAGGAGGGTTGGGATACGCAGTATTTT
TRBD1 | - | TRBJ1-2 | TRBV13 | CASSPRARDRNNYGYTF | TGTGCCAGCAGCCCCAGAGCCCGGGACAGGAATAACTATGGCTACACCTTC
TRBD2 | - | TRBJ2-2 | TRBV7-1 | CASSSLHPPTASGNSRLRTGELFF | TGTGCCAGCAGCTCCCTTCACCCCCCTACGGCTAGCGGAAACAGTCGGCTACGGACCGGGGAGCTGTTTTTT
- | once | TRBJ2-3 | TRBV19 | CASSTASLSVETQYF | TGTGCCAGTAGTACGGCTAGCCTGTCAGTAGAGACGCAGTATTTT
- | few | TRBJ1-2 | TRBV18 | CASAREDYGYTF | TGTGCCAGCGCCAGAGAGGACTATGGCTACACCTTC
- | - | TRBJ2-1 | TRBV29-1 | CSVEGRPGDEQFF | TGCAGCGTTGAAGGACGGCCCGGAGACGAGCAGTTCTTC
TRBD2 | - | TRBJ2-7 | TRBV14 | CASSLVAGGYHEQYF | TGTGCCAGCAGCCTAGTAGCGGGAGGATACCACGAGCAGTACTTC
- | once | TRBJ1-4 | TRBV14 | CASSKDDGTPNEKLFF | TGTGCCAGCAGCAAAGACGACGGGACACCGAATGAAAAACTGTTTTTT
- | - | TRBJ2-1 | TRBV12-5 | CAYYRGGGNEQFF | TGTGCCTACTACCGGGGTGGAGGCAATGAGCAGTTCTTC
- | - | TRBJ1-4 | TRBV5-1 | CASSFRGRGEKLFF | TGCGCCAGCAGCTTCCGGGGCAGGGGCGAAAAACTGTTTTTT
TRBD1 | - | TRBJ1-5 | TRBV6-5 | CASRRDRDSNQPQHF | TGTGCCAGCCGAAGAGACAGGGATAGCAATCAGCCCCAGCATTTT
- | - | TRBJ1-1 | TRBV4-1 | CASSQIQGTRTEAFF | TGCGCCAGCAGCCAAATCCAGGGGACGAGAACTGAAGCTTTCTTT
TRBD1 | - | TRBJ1-4 | TRBV2 | CASPGQGNEKLFF | TGTGCCAGCCCGGGACAGGGGAATGAAAAACTGTTTTTT
- | - | TRBJ2-2 | TRBV7-2 | CASSPPGARKTGELFF | TGTGCCAGCAGCCCCCCTGGGGCCCGAAAAACCGGGGAGCTGTTTTTT
TRBD2 | - | TRBJ2-3 | TRBV7-8 | CASSPRTSGRADSRTDTQYF | TGTGCCAGCAGCCCGCGGACTAGCGGGAGGGCCGATTCTAGGACAGATACGCAGTATTTT
- | - | TRBJ2-7 | TRBV7-6 | CASSPNNGLSLSSYEQYF | TGTGCCAGCAGCCCAAACAACGGACTGTCCCTAAGCTCCTACGAGCAGTACTTC
TRBD1 | - | TRBJ2-7 | TRBV15 | CATSRVIDRVSSYEQYF | TGTGCCACCAGCAGAGTAATAGACAGGGTGAGCTCCTACGAGCAGTACTTC
TRBD2 | - | TRBJ2-2 | TRBV11-2 | CASSFPGTSGRADGELFF | TGTGCCAGCAGCTTTCCCGGGACTAGCGGGAGGGCCGACGGGGAGCTGTTTTTT
- | - | TRBJ1-5 | TRBV28 | CASSPREGGNQPQHF | TGTGCCAGCAGCCCCCGGGAGGGAGGCAATCAGCCCCAGCATTTT
TRBD1 | - | TRBJ1-5 | TRBV28 | CASSYRGGQPQHF | TGTGCCAGCAGCTACAGGGGAGGCCAGCCCCAGCATTTT
- | - | TRBJ2-1 | TRBV5-4 | CASSSQDGSEQFF | TGTGCCAGCAGCTCCCAGGACGGGAGTGAGCAGTTCTTC
TRBD2 | once | TRBJ2-1 | TRBV28 | CASSVAQRETNNEQFF | TGTGCCAGCTCGGTCGCACAGCGGGAGACGAACAATGAGCAGTTCTTC
TRBD1 | - | TRBJ1-1 | TRBV6-1 | CASSEDQQGAEAFF | TGTGCCAGCAGTGAGGATCAACAGGGGGCTGAAGCTTTCTTT
TRBD1 | - | TRBJ2-7 | TRBV5-1 | CASSWPGQGPYEQYF | TGCGCCAGCAGCTGGCCGGGACAGGGGCCATACGAGCAGTACTTC